This entry describes one TCR beta chain. The target antigen is unknown. The sample originates from a study of cytotoxic CD8 clonotypes in ibrutinib-treated CLL. The CDR3 spans 14 residues. CDR1 is GTSNPN, CDR2 SVGIG, per germline (reference sequence). Trimming took 0 bases from V and 6 from J, leaving 14 bases between them. Study results and caveats: Patients showed higher baseline clonality than age-matched healthy donors, and it tracked circulating CD8+ T-cell counts.

Using immunoSEQ multiplex PCR, the repertoire was profiled, and TCRdb retains in-frame clones only, with some absent. Here the sample spans 50,000 to 60,000 clones, 75% to 90% being singletons. The rearrangement joins TRBV30 to TRBJ1-1; D not resolved. This receptor was taken from a human donor with chronic lymphocytic leukemia. The starting material was PBMCs, obtained after 24 months of ibrutinib treatment. CDR3 residues: CAWSVKGRRSEAFF. In DNA, the CDR3 is TGTGCCTGGAGTGTAAAAGGCAGGAGGTCTGAAGCTTTCTTT. Based on the CDR3 plus reference TRBV30 and TRBJ1-1, the full variable domain is SQTIHQWPATLVQPVGSPLSLECTVEGTSNPNLYWYRQAAGRGLQLLFYSVGIGQISSEVPQNLSASRPQDRQFILSSKKLLLSDSGFYLCAWSVKGRRSEAFFGQGTRLTVV.